A single sample is the source of the 21 T cell receptor beta chains below, sequenced in a study of T-cell memory formation after mild COVID-19. TCRdb used MiXCR to reprocess the 5' RACE reads, holding one entry per CDR3 protein. Altogether over 450,000 distinct CDR3 sequences are present, just over 20% being singletons, with the ten largest covering about 12%. The material sequenced was PBMCs or a T cell subset sorted from them (not recorded which). The receptors here all came from an adult woman who had mild COVID-19 (a few samples of this study predate the infection). Cell type and time point are not known.

The table lists this clonotype with a few counts. The chain has TRBV4-2 and TRBJ2-7; D possibly corresponds to TRBD1 (6 bases). Germline CDR1 LGHNA, CDR2 YNFKEQ. The CDR3 runs 15 residues. Trimming shortened V by 0 bases and J by 3 bases, and 12 bases separated the two germline ends. CDR3 sequence: CASSQEVVQGYEQYF. DNA for the CDR3: TGTGCCAGCAGCCAAGAAGTCGTACAGGGCTACGAGCAGTACTTC.

This chain connects TRBV4-1 to TRBJ2-1, with 15 bases fitting TRBD2. V lost 3 bases, J lost 3 bases, and 6 bases stayed unmatched. The CDR3 is 18 residues long. Germline V CDR1 and CDR2: MGHRA, YSYEKL. Written as DNA, the CDR3 is TGCGCCAGCAGCCAGGAATCGGGACTAGCGGGGGGCTACAATGAGCAGTTCTTC. Its translation is CASSQESGLAGGYNEQFF.

The chain links TRBV29-1 to TRBJ1-1, with D tentatively TRBD1 (5 bases). The germline CDR1 and CDR2 sequences are SQVTM and ANQGSEA. CDR3 length equals 13 residues. Trimming pared 8 bases from V and 3 bases from J, leaving 16 bases between. CDR3 residues: CSSDTGDYTEAFF. In nucleotides, the CDR3 is TGCAGCTCCGACACCGGGGACTACACTGAAGCTTTCTTT.

The chain couples TRBV20-1 to TRBJ2-7; 7 bases are shared with TRBD1. The CDR3 sequence is 12 residues long. Germline CDR1 and CDR2: DFQATT and SNEGSKA (reference sequence). V trimming: 6 bases; J trimming: 4 bases; junction bases outside the gene matches: 6. The CDR3 reads CSASGQTYEQYF. The CDR3 DNA sequence: TGCAGTGCCTCGGGACAGACGTACGAGCAGTACTTC.

This clonotype has just a few counts. V and J are TRBV21-1 and TRBJ1-5; the D segment call TRBD1 is taken from the table without a DNA check. TRBV21-1 is recorded as a pseudogene. The CDR3 runs to 19 residues. The DNA of the CDR3 is TGTGCCAGCAGCACCCCCGGGACAGGGTTGGGGTTTGTAGGTCAGCCCCAGCATTTT. This translates into CASSTPGTGLGFVGQPQHF.

The V and J genes are TRBV9 and TRBJ2-7; no clear D. Trimming left V 4 bases short and J 0 bases short, with 23 bases between. CDR3 length: 18 amino acids. Germline loops: CDR1 SGDLS, CDR2 YYNGEE. The CDR3: CASSSPIEGFTSSYEQYF. CDR3 nucleotide sequence: TGTGCCAGCAGCTCCCCCATAGAAGGATTTACCAGCTCCTACGAGCAGTACTTC.

This clonotype was observed a handful of times. This chain uses TRBV5-4 with TRBJ2-5, with 8 bases lining up with TRBD1. The CDR3 loop spans 15 amino acids. V lost 4 bases to trimming and J lost 5 bases; unmatched junction nucleotides: 10. Per germline, CDR1 SGHNT and CDR2 YYREEE (reference sequence). CDR3 amino acids: CASSPDRVTWETQYF. CDR3 nucleotide sequence: TGTGCCAGCAGCCCGGACAGGGTTACGTGGGAGACCCAGTACTTC. Based on the CDR3 plus reference TRBV5-4 and TRBJ2-5, the full variable domain is ETGVTQSPTHLIKTRGQQVTLRCSSQSGHNTVSWYQQALGQGPQFIFQYYREEENGRGNFPPRFSGLQFPNYSSELNVNALELDDSALYLCASSPDRVTWETQYFGPGTRLLVL.

The chain links TRBV7-6 to TRBJ2-1, with 11 nucleotides matching TRBD2. The CDR3 is made up of 16 amino acids. V was pared by 7 bases and J by 9 bases, with 14 bases of the junction left unmatched. Looked up from germline, CDR1 is SGHVS and CDR2 is FNYEAQ. CDR3 DNA sequence: TGTGCCAGCAAAGTTAAACTAGCGGGAGATCGGGGTGAGCAGTTCTTC. This gives the protein CASKVKLAGDRGEQFF.

Only a few counts were recorded for this clonotype. The genes are TRBV3-1 and TRBJ2-1; TRBD1 might be the D (6 bases). The CDR3 contains 17 residues. V was shortened by 0 bases and J by 0 bases, with 12 bases between the two germline ends. The V gene's germline CDR1 is LGHDT and CDR2 YNNKEL (reference sequence). The CDR3 is CASSQDLGQFSYNEQFF. CDR3 coding DNA: TGTGCCAGCAGCCAAGATCTAGGACAGTTCTCCTACAATGAGCAGTTCTTC.

This clonotype showed up many times. The rearrangement joins TRBV4-1 to TRBJ2-2; a possible D gene is TRBD1 (6 bases). V was pared by 1 base and J by 0 bases, with 18 bases between. CDR3 size: 19 residues. In germline, CDR1 is MGHRA, CDR2 YSYEKL. The CDR3 nucleotides read TGCGCCAGCAGCCAAGGTGCAGGGGTAGGGGTTTCGAACACCGGGGAGCTGTTTTTT. Translated: CASSQGAGVGVSNTGELFF.

This clonotype occurred a few times. The chain couples TRBV19 to TRBJ2-4, with a weak D call TRBD1 (6 bases). V was clipped by 7 bases and J by 0 bases, with 13 bases between them. There are 15 residues in the CDR3. CDR1 and CDR2 from the germline V gene are LNHDA and SQIVND (reference sequence). CDR3 nucleotides: TGTGCCAGTATGGGGACAAGTCTAGCCAAAAACATTCAGTACTTC. This translates into CASMGTSLAKNIQYF.

The chain carries TRBV12-3 or TRBV12-4 and TRBJ1-4, with D possibly TRBD1 on 6 matching bases. This CDR3 contains 13 residues. V dropped 5 bases and J dropped 8 bases, with 12 bases sitting between them. The CDR3 here is CASSTSRGEKLFF. The CDR3 DNA is TGTGCCAGCAGTACCTCGAGGGGGGAAAAACTGTTTTTT.

The chain links TRBV21-1 to TRBJ2-1; the D call of TRBD2 is as the table states it, not checked on the DNA. TRBV21-1 is described as a pseudogene. The CDR3 is 17 amino acids. CDR3 sequence (DNA): TGTGCCAGCAGCAAAGGCCGGACTAGCGGTTCCTACAATGAGCAGTTCTTC. Translated, it gives CASSKGRTSGSYNEQFF.

There are many counts of this clonotype. The chain recombines TRBV11-2 with TRBJ2-5; D is ambiguous. Germline lookup yields CDR1 SGHAT and CDR2 FQNNGV. This CDR3 region has 13 residues. Trimming took 3 bases from V and 4 from J, leaving 9 bases between them. This chain's CDR3 is CASSFGPGETQYF. As DNA, the CDR3 is TGTGCCAGCAGCTTCGGCCCCGGAGAGACCCAGTACTTC. Together with reference TRBV11-2 and TRBJ2-5, the CDR3 gives the full variable domain: EAGVAQSPRYKIIEKRQSVAFWCNPISGHATLYWYQQILGQGPKLLIQFQNNGVVDDSQLPKDRFSAERLKGVDSTLKIQPAKLEDSAVYLCASSFGPGETQYFGPGTRLLVL.

The V call is TRBV7-9, the J call TRBJ2-4; D might be TRBD1 (5 bases). The CDR3 contains 15 residues. Trimming removed 7 bases from V and 1 base from J, with 14 bases in between. Germline CDR1 reads SEHNR; CDR2 reads FQNEAQ (reference sequence). The CDR3 loop reads CASTPPGSAKNIQYF. As DNA, the CDR3 is TGTGCCAGCACCCCCCCAGGGTCGGCCAAAAACATTCAGTACTTC.

This clonotype was observed a few times. The chain combines TRBV9 with TRBJ2-1, with 7 bases aligning to TRBD2. The germline V gene has CDR1 SGDLS and CDR2 YYNGEE. Unmatched junction bases numbered 5, after V lost 0 bases and J lost 8 bases. CDR3 size: 14 residues. CDR3 amino acids: CASSVATGGYEQFF. The CDR3 DNA sequence: TGTGCCAGCAGCGTAGCTACGGGGGGTTATGAGCAGTTCTTC.

V and J are TRBV12-3 or TRBV12-4 and TRBJ2-3; TRBD2 aligns across 12 bases. The V and J ends lost 5 bases and 7 bases, in that order; junction bases with no gene match: 13. There are 17 residues in the CDR3. The CDR3, as DNA: TGTGCCAGCAGTCCTCTAGCGGGAGGGTCGCGCGCGTATACGCAGTATTTT. This encodes CASSPLAGGSRAYTQYF.

The genes are TRBV7-2 and TRBJ2-3, with TRBD1 identical over 7 bases. The ends lost 2 bases at V and 6 bases at J; junction bases unmatched: 8. CDR3 length: 15 amino acids. CDR1 is SGHTA and CDR2 is FQGNSA in the germline V gene. Here the CDR3 DNA reads TGTGCCAGCAGCTTACGACAGGGCCGCAGGGATACGCAGTATTTT. This codes for CASSLRQGRRDTQYF.

V gene TRBV6-6 combines with J gene TRBJ1-2; D might be TRBD1 (6 bases). V was clipped by 0 bases and J by 6 bases, with 14 bases between them. This CDR3 spans 15 amino acids. Germline V gene lookup returns CDR1 MNHNY and CDR2 SVGAGI (reference sequence). The CDR3 region is CASSYSRAGADGYTF. The CDR3 nucleotides read TGTGCCAGCAGTTACTCGAGGGCAGGGGCGGATGGCTACACCTTC.

CDR3 DNA: TGTGCCAGCAGTTTATGGGAGAGGAACACTGAAGCTTTCTTT. Translating gives CASSLWERNTEAFF. This rearrangement joins TRBV27 to TRBJ1-1; no clear D. The CDR3 is made up of 14 amino acids. CDR1 MNHEY and CDR2 SMNVEV come from the germline V gene (reference sequence). V was trimmed by 1 base and J by 1 base, leaving 7 bases between them.

This clonotype appeared a few times. The V call is TRBV2, the J call TRBJ2-1; D is possibly TRBD1 or TRBD2 (5 bases each). The CDR3 extends over 14 amino acids. V was trimmed by 7 bases and J by 6 bases, leaving 16 bases between them. CDR1 and CDR2 from the germline V gene are SNHLY and FYNNEI. The CDR3 is CASNPRDGGNEQFF. The CDR3 region has the DNA TGTGCCAGCAATCCCCGGGACGGTGGCAATGAGCAGTTCTTC.